This T cell receptor beta chain is from a study of T cell repertoires in cytomegalovirus infection. Study background: It was the public TCR beta signatures that indicated both CMV infection and matching HLA type. Whole-study findings and limits: Dominant in the ex vivo response were TCR beta clonotypes restricted by HLA-C and specific for CMV. CMV carriers with the relevant HLA were identified by cumulative public TCR beta family frequency.

At least ten counts were recorded for this clonotype. Its antigen is still unknown. The CDR3 loop spans 14 amino acids. Trimming took 6 bases from V and 1 from J, leaving 12 bases between them. The germline V gene encodes CDR1 MDHEN and CDR2 SYDVKM. One entry per CDR3 protein, called by TCRdb with MiXCR from the reads. The sample shows about 680,000 distinct CDR3 sequences, 20% to 30% of them seen only once. Material for sequencing was CD8+ T cells from PBMCs. The V and J genes are TRBV28 and TRBJ1-1; a weak D match, TRBD1 (5 bases). This TCR derives from a human donor in good health (CMV status not recorded). Some clones in this sample may be carry-over from other donors' samples. CDR3 residues: CASSPRGENTEAFF. For the CDR3, the DNA is TGTGCCAGCAGCCCTAGGGGAGAGAACACTGAAGCTTTCTTT.